The 25 T cell receptor beta chains below were found in one sample sequenced in a study of graft-versus-host responses after intestinal transplantation. The assay was immunoSEQ multiplex PCR, and TCRdb's table has in-frame clones only and misses some. The table includes 15,000 to 18,000 clones, 70% to 75% detected once. The authors processed graft tissue to release intraepithelial and lamina propria lymphocytes. Sequencing was performed on ileum tissue, taken 14 days after transplant. The receptors here all came from a human patient who received an intestinal transplant, so some T cells may come from the graft donor.

There are a few counts of this clone. The CDR3: CASSLVLLGSTDTQYF. The CDR3 nucleotides read TGTGCCAGCAGCTTAGTACTGTTGGGAAGCACAGATACGCAGTATTTT. This rearrangement joins TRBV11-1 to TRBJ2-3; D remains unclear. Germline V gene data show CDR1 as SGHAT and CDR2 as FQDESV (reference sequence). CDR3 length: 16 residues. Trimming stripped 1 base from V and 0 bases from J, with 11 bases between. Full variable domain (missing parts from reference TRBV11-1 and TRBJ2-3): EAEVAQSPRYKITEKSQAVAFWCDPISGHATLYWYRQILGQGPELLVQFQDESVVDDSQLPKDRFSAERLKGVDSTLKIQPAELGDSAMYLCASSLVLLGSTDTQYFGPGTRLTVL.

V gene TRBV28 combines with J gene TRBJ2-1, with 9 positions matching TRBD1. CDR3 length equals 15 residues. Germline CDR1 is MDHEN and CDR2 is SYDVKM. V lost 2 bases to trimming and J lost 5 bases; unmatched junction nucleotides: 4. DNA for the CDR3: TGTGCCAGCAGTTTAAGGGACAGGGTAAACAATGAGCAGTTCTTC. Its translation: CASSLRDRVNNEQFF.

The chain uses TRBV6-5 and TRBJ1-2; tentative D call: TRBD1 (6 bases). Germline-derived CDR1 and CDR2 are MNHEY and SVGAGI. V was clipped by 5 bases and J by 4 bases, with 14 bases between them. This CDR3 comprises 14 residues. The CDR3: CASSLRRGTYGYTF. For the CDR3, the DNA is TGTGCCAGCAGTCTTCGCAGGGGTACCTATGGCTACACCTTC.

The DNA of the CDR3 is TGTGCCAGCAGTTTAGGAGGGCTGGGAAACATTCAGTACTTC. It yields the protein CASSLGGLGNIQYF. The genes are TRBV28 and TRBJ2-4, with a possible D match to TRBD2 (6 bases). Germline assignment: CDR1 MDHEN and CDR2 SYDVKM. The CDR3 consists of 14 residues. V was cut by 2 bases and J by 6 bases, with 11 bases left in between.

Note on this clone: At the DNA level, this CDR3 is encoded by other sequences in the same sample as well. The DNA for the CDR3 is TGTGCTAGTGGTTTGGTAACCGGACAGGGGAACACTGAAGCTTTCTTT. It encodes CASGLVTGQGNTEAFF. The chain carries TRBV12-5 and TRBJ1-1, with 8 positions matching TRBD1. This CDR3 has 16 amino acids. With V trimmed by 0 bases and J by 1 base, 4 bases remained unmatched. CDR1 and CDR2 (germline): LGHNT, FRNRAP. The full variable domain, completed using reference TRBV12-5 and TRBJ1-1, is DARVTQTPRHKVTEMGQEVTMRCQPILGHNTVFWYRQTMMQGLELLAYFRNRAPLDDSGMPKDRFSAEMPDATLATLKIQPSEPRDSAVYFCASGLVTGQGNTEAFFGQGTRLTVV.

The J gene is TRBJ2-3, the V gene TRBV6-6; 11 bases agree with TRBD2. CDR3 length: 16 amino acids. J gave up 4 bases and V 6 bases, and 9 bases lay outside the gene matches. Germline CDR1 MNHNY, CDR2 SVGAGI (reference sequence). Written as DNA, the CDR3 is TGTGCCAGCAGCGACGCTAGCGGGAGGTGGTCAGATACGCAGTATTTT. It codes for CASSDASGRWSDTQYF.

J is TRBJ1-3 and V is TRBV9, with a tentative D call TRBD1 (6 bases). Trimming removed 0 bases at V and 0 bases at J, with 10 bases between. Germline V gene lookup returns CDR1 SGDLS and CDR2 YYNGEE. The CDR3 runs to 16 residues. The CDR3 sequence: CASSVGGGSSGNTIYF. DNA for the CDR3: TGTGCCAGCAGCGTAGGAGGGGGGAGCTCTGGAAACACCATATATTTT.

The rearrangement joins TRBV2 to TRBJ2-5, with unresolved D. V was pared by 6 bases and J by 0 bases, with 14 bases between. The CDR3 sequence is 15 residues long. CDR1 is SNHLY and CDR2 is FYNNEI in the germline V gene. The CDR3 loop is CASRTPLTYQETQYF. In nucleotides, the CDR3 is TGTGCCAGCAGGACCCCACTAACCTACCAAGAGACCCAGTACTTC.

This clone was picked up one time. The V and J genes are TRBV1 and TRBJ1-3. TRBV1 is given as a pseudogene. The CDR3 covers 15 residues. CDR3 sequence: CTSTNFGDRGDTIYF. CDR3 DNA: TGCACCAGCACCAATTTCGGGGACCGGGGGGACACCATATATTTT.

The V and J genes are TRBV9 and TRBJ1-2; D may be TRBD1 (6 bases). The germline V and J ends were trimmed by 3 bases and 2 bases, with 11 bases remaining between them. The germline V gene encodes CDR1 SGDLS and CDR2 YYNGEE. CDR3 length: 14 amino acids. The CDR3 region is CASSAEDRNYGYTF. CDR3 nucleotide sequence: TGTGCCAGCAGCGCGGAGGACAGAAACTATGGCTACACCTTC.

This chain uses TRBV5-1 with TRBJ2-5; D is possibly TRBD2 (5 bases). The DNA end lines up better with TRBJ2-7; the J call may be wrong. This CDR3 has 14 residues. CDR1 SGHRS and CDR2 YFSETQ come from the germline V gene. The CDR3 DNA follows: TGCGCCAGCAGCGACTACTACCAAGTTGGCGAGCAGTACTTC. It codes for CASSDYYQVGEQYF.

This clone has a handful of counts. The V call is TRBV5-6, the J call TRBJ1-5, with unresolved D. The CDR3 has 14 amino acids. CDR1 is SGHDT and CDR2 is YYEEEE in the germline V gene. V lost 1 base and J lost 0, with 5 bases in between. The CDR3 nucleotides are TGTGCCAGCAGCTTGCTGTCTAGCAATCAGCCCCAGCATTTT. Protein: CASSLLSSNQPQHF.

The chain combines TRBV11-2 with TRBJ2-5, with 7 positions matching TRBD2. The last part of the DNA fits TRBJ2-7 better; the J call may be wrong. The CDR3 is 17 residues long. In germline, CDR1 is SGHAT, CDR2 FQNNGV. Here the CDR3 reads CASSSAVWGGSSYEQYF. CDR3 sequence (DNA): TGTGCCAGCAGCTCCGCCGTTTGGGGCGGGAGCTCCTACGAGCAGTACTTC.

In its sample, this clone was seen a few times. This sequence joins TRBV12-5 and TRBJ2-2; D possibly corresponds to TRBD1 (6 bases). V was cut by 2 bases and J by 4 bases, with 17 bases left in between. The germline V gene encodes CDR1 LGHNT and CDR2 FRNRAP. The CDR3 length is 17 residues. The CDR3 nucleotides are TGTGCTAGTGGTTTGCTAACAGGGATTTCTGCCACCGGGGAGCTGTTTTTT. Translation gives CASGLLTGISATGELFF. Variable domain in full (rest from reference TRBV12-5 and TRBJ2-2): DARVTQTPRHKVTEMGQEVTMRCQPILGHNTVFWYRQTMMQGLELLAYFRNRAPLDDSGMPKDRFSAEMPDATLATLKIQPSEPRDSAVYFCASGLLTGISATGELFFGEGSRLTVL.

The gene calls are TRBV6-1 and TRBJ2-5; 7 bases agree with TRBD1. The J call is doubtful: the DNA matches TRBJ2-7 better. Germline V gene data show CDR1 as MNHNS and CDR2 as SASEGT. This CDR3 contains 14 residues. The CDR3 nucleotides are TGTGCCAGCAGTGAAGCGCTGGGACAGTACGAGCAGTACTTC. This translates into CASSEALGQYEQYF.

This clone was picked up a small number of times. V usage is TRBV7-2 and J usage is TRBJ2-1; D uncertain. Germline CDR1 reads SGHTA; CDR2 reads FQGNSA. The length of the CDR3 is 14 residues. Trimming cost V 5 bases and J 4 bases, with 12 bases left between them. The CDR3 here is CASSPDGVYNEQFF. CDR3 sequence (DNA): TGTGCCAGCAGCCCCGACGGAGTTTACAATGAGCAGTTCTTC.

V and J are TRBV6-1 and TRBJ1-3, with unresolved D. Germline V gene sequence: CDR1 MNHNS, CDR2 SASEGT. Trimming cost V 0 bases and J 3 bases, with 6 bases left between them. This CDR3 region has 14 residues. In nucleotides, the CDR3 is TGTGCCAGCAGTGAAGCGCTTGATGGAAACACCATATATTTT. Protein product: CASSEALDGNTIYF.

This clone has just a few counts. CDR3: CASSPLLASWQYF. As DNA, the CDR3 is TGCGCCAGCAGCCCCTTATTAGCGTCGTGGCAGTACTTC. The rearrangement joins TRBV5-1 to TRBJ2-7; weak D call: TRBD2 (5 bases). The CDR3 is made up of 13 amino acids. Per the germline V gene, CDR1 is SGHRS and CDR2 is YFSETQ. V lost 4 bases, J lost 9 bases, and 17 bases lay in between.

The chain has TRBV9 and TRBJ2-3; TRBD2 matches 8 bases. This CDR3 has 15 amino acids. CDR1 is SGDLS and CDR2 is YYNGEE in the germline V gene. The V segment lost 0 bases and the J segment 6 bases; nucleotides outside the gene matches: 6. CDR3 protein: CASSVDGGAADTQYF. CDR3 in DNA: TGTGCCAGCAGCGTAGACGGGGGGGCCGCGGATACGCAGTATTTT.

The table lists this clone with a count of one. The chain carries TRBV28 and TRBJ1-2; TRBD1 agrees at 8 bases. Germline values: CDR1 MDHEN, CDR2 SYDVKM. The CDR3 is made up of 17 amino acids. The ends lost 5 bases at V and 6 bases at J; junction bases unmatched: 17. The CDR3 is CASSTRTGKVIADGYTF. In DNA form, the CDR3 reads TGTGCCAGCAGTACAAGGACAGGGAAGGTTATCGCGGATGGCTACACCTTC.

The CDR3 sequence is CAISVLGNTIYF. DNA of the CDR3: TGTGCCATCAGTGTACTAGGAAACACCATATATTTT. This rearrangement joins TRBV10-3 to TRBJ1-3; no firm D call. This CDR3 contains 12 residues. Trimming took 4 bases from V and 4 from J, leaving 5 bases between them. Germline loops: CDR1 ENHRY, CDR2 SYGVKD.

This rearrangement joins TRBV19 to TRBJ2-5; D unclear. The germline gives CDR1 LNHDA, CDR2 SQIVND (reference sequence). The V end was cut by 4 bases, the J end by 2 bases, with 8 bases between. The CDR3 has 13 residues. The CDR3 DNA follows: TGTGCCAGTAGTAGAGCTATACAAGAGACCCAGTACTTC. Protein product: CASSRAIQETQYF.

This clone showed up just a few times. V is TRBV7-9 and J is TRBJ1-2; D is unclear. Germline-derived CDR1 and CDR2 are SEHNR and FQNEAQ (reference sequence). The CDR3 spans 14 residues. V was trimmed by 1 base and J by 7 bases, leaving 13 bases between them. The CDR3 DNA follows: TGTGCCAGCAGCTTAGAATTCAGGTTAAGTGGCTACACCTTC. It is translated as CASSLEFRLSGYTF.

This chain connects TRBV6-5 to TRBJ2-7; D may be TRBD2 (6 bases). CDR3 length: 16 amino acids. Trimming took 0 bases from V and 0 from J, leaving 12 bases between them. Germline CDR1 and CDR2: MNHEY and SVGAGI. The CDR3 DNA follows: TGTGCCAGCAGTTACTCTAGCGGCGTCGGCTCCTACGAGCAGTACTTC. Protein sequence: CASSYSSGVGSYEQYF.

This clone was found once. The chain joins TRBV27 to TRBJ2-1; D uncertain. V was pared by 3 bases and J by 7 bases, with 10 bases between. The CDR3 consists of 13 residues. Germline-derived CDR1 and CDR2 are MNHEY and SMNVEV (reference sequence). Here the CDR3 DNA reads TGTGCCAGCAGTTTGATAGCCCCAAATGAGCAGTTCTTC. Protein sequence: CASSLIAPNEQFF.